This T cell receptor (beta chain) was sequenced in a study of memory CD4+ T cells and cytomegalovirus serostatus (dated by TCRdb to the late 2010s). A note on the overall study: The approximately 35 healthy Belgian adults in the cohort included 9 who were CMV seropositive and 24 who were CMV seronegative. CD4+ memory TCRbeta repertoires of a Belgian cohort with known cytomegalovirus serostatus were sequenced in order to replicate a published TCR-based CMV serostatus classifier.

Findings and caveats that apply to the study as a whole: Among the 150 to 200 previously reported CMV-associated TCRbeta sequences, over 65 showed up in the CD4+ memory repertoires, with each one found in between one and five individuals. Only CD4+CD45RO+ memory cells were sequenced, in contrast to the original study, which included naive and memory CD4+ and CD8+ populations. The original-framework classifier achieved a median bootstrapped AUC of almost 0.97 with a 95% CI of 0.76-1.00 on the Belgian cohort. The results were interpreted as suggesting that the CMV-associated TCR signature is mostly present in the CD4+ memory repertoire. For CMV serostatus prediction, a median bootstrapped AUC of 0.95 was reached with the original framework, and a median bootstrapped AUC of about 0.89 was reached with a US-trained random forest.

Genomic DNA was extracted from sorted cells with the Quick-DNA Microprep Kit. Amplification of TCRbeta DNA was done with the immunoSEQ hsTCRbeta kit, following the protocol from the manufacturer. TCRbeta libraries were sequenced on an Illumina MiSeq instrument. In the source study's methods: After out-of-frame sequences were removed, 2,204,828 distinct TCRbeta sequences remained, averaging approximately 67,000 per individual. Each individual was scored using the number of 150 to 200 previously reported CMV-associated TCRbeta sequences that the individual carried and the total number of productive distinct TCRbeta sequences. A beta-binomial model was reimplemented in Python, and scikit-learn random forests with default parameters were trained on US cohort data. On the Belgian cohort, classifier performance was reported as the median AUC, along with percentile confidence intervals, across 10,000 bootstrap iterations. TCRdb stores this immuneACCESS table with in-frame sequences only. Part of the clones is absent; in the studies checked, under half of the shortfall reflects unresolved V genes, and no reason is known for the rest. V, J and clone size derive from that table, while D and trimming were established from the DNA sequence. Counted in this sample were around 50,000 clones; 60% to 80% of them appeared once. The ten most abundant clones make up roughly 0.61% of the sample.

Worth noting for this clone: Its antigen is not yet known. Qualities for individual bases were not recorded, and no much larger clone is one base off.

A FACSAria II was used to sort memory CD4+ T cells, defined as single viable CD3+CD4+CD8-CD45RO+ cells. CMV serostatus was determined with a Roche Elecsys assay detecting serum IgG against CMV pp150, pp28, p38 and p52. After the samples were thawed, total CD4+ T cells were enriched through positive selection using CD4 magnetic microbeads. Samples originated from another study that specifically interrogated the CD4+ T cell memory repertoire. Peripheral blood mononuclear cells were isolated and cryopreserved according to standard operating procedures, and serum was stored at -80 degrees C. CD3-PerCP (BW264/56), CD4-APC (RPA-T4), CD45RO-PE (UCHT1) and CD8-Pacific Orange (3B5) antibodies were used for staining, and non-viable cells were excluded with Sytox blue. The germline V gene (reference sequence) supplies CDR1 SGHNT and CDR2 YYREEE. The CDR3, cysteine through phenylalanine, is 14 amino acids long. Of the read, only the CDR3 DNA is kept; its 42 bases are in frame from base 1. V is shortened by 4 bases, J by 1 base, and the region joining them spans 10 bases.

The sample was memory CD4+ T cells from blood. The origin of this receptor is an adult in good health and CMV-seronegative. The V gene is TRBV5-4 and the J gene is TRBJ2-3; TRBD2 is possibly the D segment (5 matching bases). The encoded CDR3 is CASSRSGGTDTQYF. The nucleotide sequence reads as follows: TGTGCCAGCAGCCGAAGCGGAGGCACAGATACGCAGTATTTT.